This T cell receptor beta chain was documented in a study of beta chain features in type 1 diabetes. This CDR3 is 13 amino acids long. Germline-derived CDR1 and CDR2 are SGHDN and FVKESK. Trimming left V 2 bases short and J 5 bases short, with 9 bases between. Expressed TCRB transcripts got sequenced, as all isolated RNA was reverse transcribed. Sequenced naive, central memory and regulatory T cell samples produced an average of roughly 3.5 million reads. Measured with immunoSEQ multiplex PCR; TCRdb has only the in-frame clones, and not every one. The table records some 270,000 clones, roughly a tenth of them present only once. Of note for this clone: What it recognizes is unknown.

Study results and caveats: TCRB CDR3s from Type 1 diabetes patients were moderately but significantly shorter in all four CD4+ subsets.

The chain is built from TRBV14 and TRBJ2-5, with no clear D. The receptor was isolated from a young man with type 1 diabetes. Sequenced input: naive CD4+ T cells from blood. DNA for the CDR3: TGTGCCAGCAGCCAACTACTCGGGGAGACCCAGTACTTC. Translating gives CASSQLLGETQYF.